Shown below are 27 T cell receptor beta chains from a single sample sequenced in a study of cytomegalovirus exposure and HLA in healthy donors. Vbeta (60) and Jbeta (13) primers were used in the PCR. Assay used: immunoSEQ multiplex PCR; TCRdb lists only in-frame clones, some missing. The repertoire holds 90,000 to 120,000 clones, with 77% as singletons. Source material: PBMCs. These receptors were collected from a male donor in good health and CMV-seronegative.

This chain uses TRBV19 with TRBJ2-5, with 10 positions matching TRBD2. The J call may be mistaken, given a closer DNA end match to TRBJ2-7. The CDR3 is 17 amino acids. Germline loops: CDR1 LNHDA, CDR2 SQIVND (reference sequence). The CDR3 reads CASSYSGTSVLIYEQYF. The CDR3 nucleotides are TGTGCCAGTAGTTACTCCGGGACTAGCGTCCTCATTTACGAGCAGTACTTC.

The CDR3 sequence: CASSVDPGARNEQFF. CDR3 coding DNA: TGTGCCAGCAGCGTAGATCCGGGAGCCCGCAATGAGCAGTTCTTC. The chain recombines TRBV9 with TRBJ2-1; D is perhaps TRBD2 (6 bases). V was trimmed by 0 bases and J by 6 bases, leaving 13 bases between them. Germline loops: CDR1 SGDLS, CDR2 YYNGEE. The CDR3 loop spans 15 amino acids.

On this clone: Different DNA sequences within this sample yield the same CDR3. The gene calls are TRBV2 and TRBJ1-1; D unresolved. The CDR3 contains 11 residues. With 9 bases removed from V and 0 bases from J, the gap between germline ends came to 5 bases. The germline CDR1 and CDR2 sequences are SNHLY and FYNNEI. Written as DNA, the CDR3 is TGTGCCAGTCCCATGAACACTGAAGCTTTCTTT. This codes for CASPMNTEAFF.

The gene calls are TRBV5-1 and TRBJ2-4, with D possibly TRBD1 on 5 matching bases. The CDR3 extends over 15 amino acids. CDR1 is SGHRS and CDR2 is YFSETQ in the germline V gene. Trimming pared 0 bases from V and 5 bases from J, leaving 12 bases between. CDR3 sequence reads: CASSLVGASENIQYF. The CDR3 DNA is TGCGCCAGCAGCTTGGTTGGGGCTTCGGAAAACATTCAGTACTTC.

The J gene is TRBJ2-2, the V gene TRBV9; tentative D call: TRBD2 (5 bases). The ends were cut back, 2 bases at V and 2 bases at J, with 10 bases in the middle. CDR1 SGDLS and CDR2 YYNGEE come from the germline V gene. The length of the CDR3 is 15 residues. CDR3 DNA sequence: TGTGCCAGCAGCGTGAGAGGGATTAACACCGGGGAGCTGTTTTTT. Protein product: CASSVRGINTGELFF. The full variable domain, its missing parts supplied by reference TRBV9 and TRBJ2-2, is DSGVTQTPKHLITATGQRVTLRCSPRSGDLSVYWYQQSLDQGLQFLIQYYNGEERAKGNILERFSAQQFPDLHSELNLSSLELGDSALYFCASSVRGINTGELFFGEGSRLTVL.

This chain links TRBV19 with TRBJ1-5, with a possible D match to TRBD1 (6 bases). Trimming shortened V by 9 bases and J by 1 base, and 10 bases separated the two germline ends. From germline, CDR1 is LNHDA and CDR2 SQIVND (reference sequence). The CDR3 spans 13 residues. The CDR3 loop reads CASSGQSNQPQHF. CDR3 bases: TGTGCCAGCTCAGGACAGAGCAATCAGCCCCAGCATTTT.

The chain joins TRBV5-1 to TRBJ2-7; unclear D gene. This CDR3 is 16 amino acids long. The V gene lost 3 bases and the J gene lost 2 bases, with 18 bases spanning the gap. Germline CDR1 SGHRS, CDR2 YFSETQ. The CDR3 region has the DNA TGCGCCAGCAGCTACTCCCCAGCTGCGGTCCCCTACGAGCAGTACTTC. Translating it yields CASSYSPAAVPYEQYF.

V gene TRBV9 combines with J gene TRBJ2-7; 9 bases fit TRBD2. CDR1 and CDR2 (germline): SGDLS, YYNGEE. This CDR3 spans 15 amino acids. The trim removed 4 bases at V and 3 bases at J, leaving 8 bases unmatched. CDR3 DNA sequence: TGTGCCAGCAGCCCGACGACTAGCGGAGTCTACGAGCAGTACTTC. Translation gives CASSPTTSGVYEQYF.

The gene calls are TRBV12-5 and TRBJ2-7; no reliable D call. CDR1 is LGHNT and CDR2 is FRNRAP in the germline V gene. The CDR3 loop spans 12 amino acids. V shed 4 bases and J shed 2 bases, with 6 bases lying between them. As DNA, the CDR3 is TGTGCTAGTGGTTCTGGCCCCTACGAGCAGTACTTC. Protein: CASGSGPYEQYF.

The chain carries TRBV6-6 and TRBJ2-5; 8 nucleotides match TRBD1. Trimming at V came to 5 bases and at J to 8 bases, leaving 7 bases not matched to a gene. The CDR3 is 13 residues long. Germline V gene data show CDR1 as MNHNY and CDR2 as SVGAGI (reference sequence). DNA for the CDR3: TGTGCCAGCAGTGGAAGACAGGGGATCACCCAGTACTTC. Encoded protein: CASSGRQGITQYF.

This clone has only a few counts. Other nucleotide sequences from this sample produce the same CDR3. This chain joins TRBV5-1 and TRBJ1-2, with 9 bases aligning to TRBD1. This CDR3 has 14 amino acids. Germline-derived CDR1 and CDR2 are SGHRS and YFSETQ. Trimming removed 4 bases from V and 8 bases from J; junction bases left unmatched: 9. This chain's CDR3 is CASSPGGQGRGYTF. The DNA for the CDR3 is TGCGCCAGCAGCCCAGGGGGACAGGGAAGGGGCTACACCTTC. The full variable domain, in which reference TRBV5-1 and TRBJ1-2 provide the parts outside the CDR3, is KAGVTQTPRYLIKTRGQQVTLSCSPISGHRSVSWYQQTPGQGLQFLFEYFSETQRNKGNFPGRFSGRQFSNSRSEMNVSTLELGDSALYLCASSPGGQGRGYTFGSGTRLTVV.

The chain couples TRBV19 to TRBJ2-1; D uncertain. This CDR3 region has 12 residues. Trimming removed 6 bases from V and 4 bases from J, with 7 bases in between. CDR1 and CDR2 from the germline V gene are LNHDA and SQIVND (reference sequence). CDR3 in DNA: TGTGCCAGTAGGAAACAATACAATGAGCAGTTCTTC. It codes for CASRKQYNEQFF.

The chain has TRBV6-5 and TRBJ1-3; 7 nucleotides match TRBD1. The length of the CDR3 is 15 residues. The germline V gene has CDR1 MNHEY and CDR2 SVGAGI. V shed 4 bases and J 0 bases; nucleotides not matched to a gene: 3. CDR3 coding DNA: TGTGCCAGCAGTTTACAGGGGCTCTCTGGAAACACCATATATTTT. Protein sequence: CASSLQGLSGNTIYF.

The chain links TRBV7-9 to TRBJ2-1; 9 bases are shared with TRBD2. Germline V CDR1 and CDR2: SEHNR, FQNEAQ (reference sequence). This CDR3 has 18 residues. J gave up 0 bases and V 2 bases, and 8 bases lay outside the gene matches. CDR3 bases: TGTGCCAGCAGCTTACCTGAGGTTAGCGGGAGCTCCTACAATGAGCAGTTCTTC. It encodes CASSLPEVSGSSYNEQFF. The variable domain in full, completed from reference TRBV7-9 and TRBJ2-1, reads DTGVSQNPRHKITKRGQNVTFRCDPISEHNRLYWYRQTLGQGPEFLTYFQNEAQLEKSRLLSDRFSAERPKGSFSTLEIQRTEQGDSAMYLCASSLPEVSGSSYNEQFFGPGTRLTVL.

V usage is TRBV2 and J usage is TRBJ2-5, with 14 bases that match TRBD2. The J call may be wrong; the DNA end is better matched by TRBJ2-7. The germline V gene has CDR1 SNHLY and CDR2 FYNNEI. This CDR3 is built from 15 residues. The CDR3 bases are TGTGCCACCAAAAGGGGACTAGCGGGAGTAAACGAGCAGTACTTC. Its protein is CATKRGLAGVNEQYF.

CDR3 in amino acids: CASSLGAIFTQPQHF. For the CDR3, the DNA is TGTGCCAGCAGCTTAGGAGCTATATTCACTCAGCCCCAGCATTTT. The chain combines TRBV7-6 with TRBJ1-5; D remains ambiguous. Germline V gene lookup returns CDR1 SGHVS and CDR2 FNYEAQ. V dropped 1 base and J dropped 6 bases, with 13 bases sitting between them. The CDR3 runs 15 residues.

The chain is built from TRBV6-4 and TRBJ2-7; D is unclear. This CDR3 spans 16 amino acids. Trimming removed 4 bases at V and 3 bases at J, with 19 bases between. CDR1 MRHNA and CDR2 SNTAGT come from the germline V gene. The CDR3 DNA reads as TGTGCCAGCAGTGGGAGTGGAACGGCCAATGACTACGAGCAGTACTTC. It specifies CASSGSGTANDYEQYF.

The chain uses TRBV6-5 and TRBJ2-3; the D gene is possibly TRBD2 (6 bases). V lost 6 bases, J lost 6 bases, and 13 bases lay in between. The CDR3 covers 13 residues. The V gene's germline CDR1 is MNHEY and CDR2 SVGAGI. CDR3: CASRGLGADTQYF. CDR3 coding DNA: TGTGCCAGCAGGGGACTGGGTGCGGATACGCAGTATTTT.

V usage is TRBV27 and J usage is TRBJ2-1, with 7 bases aligning to TRBD2. Germline trimming cut 6 bases from V and 0 bases from J; bases unmatched to any gene: 2. The CDR3 covers 14 residues. The germline gives CDR1 MNHEY, CDR2 SMNVEV (reference sequence). CDR3 DNA: TGTGCCAGCAGATCGGGGGGCTCCTACAATGAGCAGTTCTTC. Encoded protein: CASRSGGSYNEQFF.

This chain connects TRBV25-1 to TRBJ2-1; a possible D gene is TRBD2 (6 bases). In germline, CDR1 is MGHDK, CDR2 SYGVNS. The CDR3 totals 15 residues. Trimming cost V 3 bases and J 4 bases, with 13 bases left between them. The CDR3 reads CASSEVGGVYNEQFF. DNA for the CDR3: TGTGCCAGCAGTGAGGTGGGCGGGGTGTACAATGAGCAGTTCTTC.

The chain recombines TRBV19 with TRBJ2-7, with TRBD1 matching 8 bases. The CDR3 is made up of 12 amino acids. Germline V gene sequence: CDR1 LNHDA, CDR2 SQIVND (reference sequence). J was trimmed by 7 bases and V by 2 bases; bases with no gene match: 1. The CDR3 loop reads CASSIRTGEQYF. Here the CDR3 DNA reads TGTGCCAGTAGTATAAGGACAGGGGAGCAGTACTTC.

The rearrangement uses TRBV5-4 and TRBJ2-3; 11 bases agree with TRBD2. CDR3 length: 18 amino acids. Germline loops: CDR1 SGHNT, CDR2 YYREEE (reference sequence). Trimming took 4 bases from V and 2 from J; bases not matched to a gene: 12. CDR3: CASSPIPGLADFTDTQYF. The CDR3 DNA is TGTGCCAGCAGCCCGATTCCGGGACTAGCGGATTTCACAGATACGCAGTATTTT. Based on the CDR3 plus reference TRBV5-4 and TRBJ2-3, the full variable domain is ETGVTQSPTHLIKTRGQQVTLRCSSQSGHNTVSWYQQALGQGPQFIFQYYREEENGRGNFPPRFSGLQFPNYSSELNVNALELDDSALYLCASSPIPGLADFTDTQYFGPGTRLTVL.

The CDR3 here is CASSRDSSRAYEQYF. The CDR3 nucleotides read TGTGCCAGCAGCCGCGACAGCTCGCGTGCCTACGAGCAGTACTTC. This chain connects TRBV7-3 to TRBJ2-7, with D tentatively TRBD1 (5 bases). In germline, CDR1 is SGHTA, CDR2 FQGTGA. This CDR3 spans 15 amino acids. V was cut by 5 bases and J by 2 bases, with 16 bases left in between.

The CDR3 region is CAWGENEKLFF. As DNA, the CDR3 is TGTGCCTGGGGGGAGAATGAAAAACTGTTTTTT. The rearrangement links TRBV30 to TRBJ1-4; D ambiguous. CDR3 length: 11 amino acids. Trimming removed 5 bases at V and 5 bases at J, with 6 bases between. CDR1 and CDR2 (germline): GTSNPN, SVGIG (reference sequence).

The chain carries TRBV7-9 and TRBJ2-2; 7 nucleotides match TRBD1. The germline gives CDR1 SEHNR, CDR2 FQNEAQ (reference sequence). The CDR3 runs 14 residues. The V gene end was trimmed by 5 bases and the J gene end by 4 bases; junction bases not matched to a gene: 4. The CDR3 protein is CASSQQGSTGELFF. The CDR3, as DNA: TGTGCCAGCAGCCAACAGGGGAGCACCGGGGAGCTGTTTTTT.

The chain couples TRBV5-4 to TRBJ2-3; TRBD2 aligns across 11 bases. The CDR3 is made up of 16 amino acids. V shed 4 bases and J 0 bases; nucleotides not matched to a gene: 4. CDR1 and CDR2 from the germline V gene are SGHNT and YYREEE (reference sequence). CDR3 nucleotide sequence: TGTGCCAGCAGCCTTAGCGGGAGGGTAAGCACAGATACGCAGTATTTT. Its protein is CASSLSGRVSTDTQYF. The full variable domain, completed using reference TRBV5-4 and TRBJ2-3, is ETGVTQSPTHLIKTRGQQVTLRCSSQSGHNTVSWYQQALGQGPQFIFQYYREEENGRGNFPPRFSGLQFPNYSSELNVNALELDDSALYLCASSLSGRVSTDTQYFGPGTRLTVL.

V and J are TRBV19 and TRBJ1-2, with TRBD1 matching over 7 bases. Germline lookup yields CDR1 LNHDA and CDR2 SQIVND (reference sequence). The ends lost 3 bases at V and 0 bases at J; junction bases unmatched: 4. CDR3 size: 15 residues. The CDR3, as DNA: TGTGCCAGTAGTATCGCCGGGACAGCTAACTATGGCTACACCTTC. Amino acid sequence: CASSIAGTANYGYTF.